Below are 13 T cell receptor beta chains sequenced from a single sample in a study of cytomegalovirus exposure and HLA in healthy donors. The PCR had 60 Vbeta and 13 Jbeta primers. Assay: immunoSEQ multiplex PCR; the TCRdb copy retains only in-frame clones and omits some. The table has 130,000 to 150,000 clones, around 80% seen once. Sequencing was done on a sample of PBMCs. Every receptor here comes from a female donor in good health and CMV-seronegative.

The chain couples TRBV5-1 to TRBJ2-7; TRBD2 might be the D (5 bases). Germline V gives CDR1 SGHRS, CDR2 YFSETQ. Trimming took 1 base from V and 1 from J, leaving 9 bases between them. The CDR3 sequence is 14 residues long. The DNA for the CDR3 is TGCGCCAGCAGCTTGCTGGGGAGTTCCTACGAGCAGTACTTC. This translates into CASSLLGSSYEQYF. The variable domain in full, completed from reference TRBV5-1 and TRBJ2-7, reads KAGVTQTPRYLIKTRGQQVTLSCSPISGHRSVSWYQQTPGQGLQFLFEYFSETQRNKGNFPGRFSGRQFSNSRSEMNVSTLELGDSALYLCASSLLGSSYEQYFGPGTRLTVT.

This clone was seen only once. This chain uses TRBV6-5 with TRBJ2-5; a weak D match, TRBD2 (6 bases). The germline V and J ends were trimmed by 6 bases and 5 bases, with 16 bases remaining between them. CDR1 MNHEY and CDR2 SVGAGI come from the germline V gene. The CDR3 loop spans 14 amino acids. CDR3 amino acids: CASSQGRGGETQYF. The DNA of the CDR3 is TGTGCCAGCAGCCAGGGCCGGGGAGGCGAGACCCAGTACTTC.

The table lists this clone with a few counts. V usage is TRBV9 and J usage is TRBJ1-6; D unclear. V was trimmed by 4 bases and J by 7 bases, leaving 6 bases between them. This CDR3 contains 12 residues. Per germline, CDR1 SGDLS and CDR2 YYNGEE. CDR3 amino acids: CASSLTNSPLHF. In DNA, the CDR3 is TGTGCCAGCAGCCTAACCAATTCACCCCTCCACTTT.

CDR3 bases: TGTGCCTGGATAACGGGGACAGGCTACACCTTC. As protein: CAWITGTGYTF. The chain links TRBV30 to TRBJ1-2; possibly TRBD1 for D (6 bases). In germline, CDR1 is GTSNPN, CDR2 SVGIG (reference sequence). CDR3 length: 11 amino acids. Trimming removed 4 bases from V and 8 bases from J, with 11 bases in between.

V usage is TRBV19 and J usage is TRBJ1-5; the match to TRBD1 covers 11 bases. The germline V gene encodes CDR1 LNHDA and CDR2 SQIVND (reference sequence). The CDR3 contains 15 residues. Germline trimming cut 4 bases from V and 4 bases from J; bases unmatched to any gene: 3. This CDR3 is CASSTGTGGNQPQHF. In DNA form, the CDR3 reads TGTGCCAGTAGTACCGGGACAGGGGGGAATCAGCCCCAGCATTTT. The whole variable domain, remainder taken from reference TRBV19 and TRBJ1-5, is DGGITQSPKYLFRKEGQNVTLSCEQNLNHDAMYWYRQDPGQGLRLIYYSQIVNDFQKGDIAEGYSVSREKKESFPLTVTSAQKNPTAFYLCASSTGTGGNQPQHFGDGTRLSIL.

This clone occurred once. The J gene is TRBJ1-3, the V gene TRBV9; 7 bases agree with TRBD1. The length of the CDR3 is 15 residues. V dropped 7 bases and J dropped 7; count of bases not matched to a gene: 14. Germline loops: CDR1 SGDLS, CDR2 YYNGEE. CDR3 in amino acids: CASSQGGAPGNTIYF. CDR3 bases: TGTGCCAGCTCCCAAGGGGGCGCCCCGGGGAACACCATATATTTT.

V and J are TRBV30 and TRBJ2-1, with 11 bases that match TRBD2. Per the germline V gene, CDR1 is GTSNPN and CDR2 is SVGIG (reference sequence). Germline trimming cut 5 bases from V and 7 bases from J; bases unmatched to any gene: 4. This CDR3 contains 13 residues. This chain's CDR3 is CAWLTSGINEQFF. CDR3 in DNA: TGTGCCTGGTTGACTAGCGGGATAAATGAGCAGTTCTTC.

This clone was seen just once. V and J are TRBV15 and TRBJ1-6, with D unclear. The germline CDR1 and CDR2 sequences are LNHNV and YYDKDF (reference sequence). The CDR3 is 16 residues long. Deletions cut 0 bases from V and 11 bases from J, with 17 bases between. The DNA for the CDR3 is TGTGCCACCAGCAGAGACTTACGTTCCGCGAGAGCACCCCTCCACTTT. Translation gives CATSRDLRSARAPLHF. Using reference TRBV15 and TRBJ1-6 for the parts outside the CDR3, the full variable domain is DAMVIQNPRYQVTQFGKPVTLSCSQTLNHNVMYWYQQKSSQAPKLLFHYYDKDFNNEADTPDNFQSRRPNTSFCFLDIRSPGLGDTAMYLCATSRDLRSARAPLHFGNGTRLTVT.

The gene calls are TRBV5-1 and TRBJ2-1; 9 bases are shared with TRBD2. CDR1 is SGHRS, CDR2 YFSETQ, per germline. Trimming cost V 6 bases and J 0 bases; bases outside gene matches: 4. The CDR3 is made up of 15 amino acids. This chain's CDR3 is CASKPGLASYNEQFF. The DNA for the CDR3 is TGCGCCAGCAAACCGGGACTAGCCTCCTACAATGAGCAGTTCTTC.

The chain is built from TRBV1 and TRBJ1-5; the table's D call, TRBD1, was not checked against the DNA. TRBV1 is listed as a pseudogene. The CDR3 has 20 amino acids. The CDR3 here is CTSKNRPGGTTNLPVQPQHF. CDR3 nucleotides: TGCACCAGCAAGAACCGCCCCGGTGGGACAACCAACTTACCAGTTCAGCCCCAGCATTTT.

V gene TRBV15 combines with J gene TRBJ2-6; 9 bases are a match to TRBD1. This CDR3 has 18 amino acids. Germline V gene sequence: CDR1 LNHNV, CDR2 YYDKDF (reference sequence). Trimming cost V 5 bases and J 0 bases; bases outside gene matches: 8. The CDR3 loop is CATSWGQGSYSGANVLTF. The CDR3 DNA is TGTGCCACCAGCTGGGGACAGGGATCTTACTCTGGGGCCAACGTCCTGACTTTC.

The chain has TRBV28 and TRBJ2-1; 9 bases align to TRBD1. The CDR3 is 17 residues long. CDR1 is MDHEN, CDR2 SYDVKM, per germline. After removal of 2 bases from V and 7 bases from J, the junction contained 12 bases not matched to a gene. CDR3 DNA: TGTGCCAGCAGTTTACATCCCGGGACAGGGTTGGGGAATGAGCAGTTCTTC. Its translation is CASSLHPGTGLGNEQFF.

This rearrangement joins TRBV18 to TRBJ2-3, with D perhaps matching TRBD2 (5 bases). CDR3 size: 15 residues. The ends were cut back, 1 base at V and 0 bases at J, with 8 bases in the middle. The germline gives CDR1 KGHSH, CDR2 LQKENI. Here the CDR3 DNA reads TGTGCCAGCTCACCACAAGAGCGGAGCACAGATACGCAGTATTTT. Translating it yields CASSPQERSTDTQYF.